This entry lists 27 T cell receptor beta chains sequenced from one sample in a study of cytomegalovirus exposure and HLA in healthy donors. Primers: 60 Vbeta forward and 13 Jbeta reverse. Libraries were prepared by immunoSEQ multiplex PCR; TCRdb keeps only in-frame clonotypes and omits some of them. The data hold about 120,000 clones, with 75% to 85% observed a single time. The sequencing input was PBMCs. The receptor set was obtained from a man in his thirties or forties in good health and CMV-seronegative.

The V and J genes are TRBV27 and TRBJ1-5; TRBD1 agrees at 9 bases. This CDR3 is 16 amino acids long. V was pared by 3 bases and J by 7 bases, with 10 bases of the junction left unmatched. The germline gives CDR1 MNHEY, CDR2 SMNVEV (reference sequence). As DNA, the CDR3 is TGTGCCAGCAGTTTTAGCGGACAGGGGTCCCGGCAGCCCCAGCATTTT. As protein: CASSFSGQGSRQPQHF.

In regard to this clone: Other DNA variants within this sample encode the same CDR3. CDR3 sequence reads: CASSLVSGSYNEQFF. CDR3 in DNA: TGCGCCAGCAGCTTGGTTAGCGGGAGCTACAATGAGCAGTTCTTC. The genes are TRBV5-1 and TRBJ2-1; TRBD2 matches 9 bases. The V gene end was trimmed by 0 bases and the J gene end by 3 bases; junction bases not matched to a gene: 1. Germline V CDR1 and CDR2: SGHRS, YFSETQ. The CDR3 is 15 amino acids.

This rearrangement joins TRBV10-3 to TRBJ2-7; possible D gene TRBD1, 5 bases. The ends were cut back, 0 bases at V and 4 bases at J, with 7 bases in the middle. The V gene's germline CDR1 is ENHRY and CDR2 SYGVKD. CDR3 size: 13 residues. The DNA of the CDR3 is TGTGCCATCAGTGAGTCAAAGGGGTACGAGCAGTACTTC. This sequence encodes CAISESKGYEQYF.

The chain carries TRBV7-6 and TRBJ2-3; 12 nucleotides match TRBD2. Per germline, CDR1 SGHVS and CDR2 FNYEAQ. With V trimmed by 5 bases and J by 5 bases, 8 bases remained unmatched. This CDR3 region has 16 residues. CDR3 bases: TGTGCCAGCAGCCCCCGACTAGCGGGAGAGGGAGATACGCAGTATTTT. As protein: CASSPRLAGEGDTQYF. Combining the CDR3 with reference TRBV7-6 and TRBJ2-3 gives the whole variable domain GAGVSQSPRYKVTKRGQDVALRCDPISGHVSLYWYRQALGQGPEFLTYFNYEAQQDKSGLPNDRFSAERPEGSISTLTIQRTEQRDSAMYRCASSPRLAGEGDTQYFGPGTRLTVL.

In its sample, this clone was seen a few times. The chain carries TRBV6-1 and TRBJ2-1; D may be TRBD1 (6 bases). V lost 2 bases and J lost 7, with 6 bases in between. The CDR3 contains 12 residues. Germline CDR1 MNHNS, CDR2 SASEGT. DNA of the CDR3: TGTGCCAGCAGTGAACAGGGGAATGAGCAGTTCTTC. This gives the protein CASSEQGNEQFF.

The chain is built from TRBV19 and TRBJ1-4, with 8 bases aligning to TRBD1. CDR1 and CDR2 from the germline V gene are LNHDA and SQIVND (reference sequence). The CDR3 extends over 19 amino acids. The ends lost 6 bases at V and 6 bases at J; junction bases unmatched: 21. This chain's CDR3 is CASSNMTGDLIFTDEKLFF. DNA of the CDR3: TGTGCCAGTAGCAACATGACAGGGGACCTGATTTTTACGGATGAAAAACTGTTTTTT.

The chain links TRBV5-4 to TRBJ1-1; D might be TRBD1 (5 bases). The CDR3 covers 15 residues. CDR1 is SGHNT, CDR2 YYREEE, per germline (reference sequence). Trimming pared 0 bases from V and 7 bases from J, leaving 16 bases between. The CDR3 loop reads CASSLGRVVFSEAFF. The CDR3, as DNA: TGTGCCAGCAGCTTGGGCAGGGTCGTTTTTAGTGAAGCTTTCTTT.

This clone was detected only a few times. The chain combines TRBV6-6 with TRBJ1-4; 7 bases align to TRBD1. V trimming: 5 bases; J trimming: 8 bases; junction bases outside the gene matches: 2. Germline CDR1 and CDR2: MNHNY and SVGAGI (reference sequence). The CDR3 runs to 12 residues. The CDR3 bases are TGTGCCAGCAGTACGGACAGGGAAAAACTGTTTTTT. Translated, it gives CASSTDREKLFF.

This chain links TRBV6-5 with TRBJ2-7, with 8 bases identical to TRBD2. Germline lookup yields CDR1 MNHEY and CDR2 SVGAGI. J was trimmed by 4 bases and V by 3 bases; bases with no gene match: 8. The CDR3 is 15 amino acids. This chain's CDR3 is CASSYSSGSWYEQYF. CDR3 in DNA: TGTGCCAGCAGTTATTCGAGCGGGAGTTGGTACGAGCAGTACTTC.

Of note for this clone: At one end the junction does not follow the germline gene, possibly because of a read error. The V call is TRBV6-6, the J call TRBJ1-6, with D unclear. Germline V lookup: CDR1 MNHNY, CDR2 SVGAGI (reference sequence). The CDR3 has 15 amino acids. CDR3 DNA: TGTGCCAGCAGTTACGCAAGCTCCTATAATTCACCCCTCAACTTT. Its translation: CASSYASSYNSPLNF.

With respect to this clone: At one end the junction does not follow the germline gene, possibly because of a read error. The CDR3 loop is CAGSFGGSHEKLFF. CDR3 bases: TGTGCCGGCAGCTTCGGGGGATCGCATGAAAAACTGTTTTTT. V usage is TRBV5-6 and J usage is TRBJ1-4; tentatively, D is TRBD1 (5 bases). Germline CDR1 reads SGHDT; CDR2 reads YYEEEE. There are 14 residues in the CDR3.

The J gene is TRBJ1-1, the V gene TRBV19; no definite D call. The CDR3 covers 13 residues. V dropped 5 bases and J dropped 5 bases, with 12 bases sitting between them. The germline V gene encodes CDR1 LNHDA and CDR2 SQIVND (reference sequence). The CDR3 nucleotides are TGTGCCAGTAGTCCGAGTCGGAGGACTGAAGCTTTCTTT. Amino acids: CASSPSRRTEAFF.

This chain joins TRBV7-9 and TRBJ2-3; 8 nucleotides agree with TRBD2. Germline trimming cut 6 bases from V and 6 bases from J; bases unmatched to any gene: 11. CDR3 length equals 15 residues. Germline CDR1 SEHNR, CDR2 FQNEAQ (reference sequence). CDR3 DNA: TGTGCCAGCAGTGTACTGACGGGAGGGACCGATACGCAGTATTTT. Translation: CASSVLTGGTDTQYF.

The chain employs TRBV27 and TRBJ2-7, with D possibly matching TRBD2 (5 bases). CDR3 length equals 14 residues. CDR1 and CDR2 (germline): MNHEY, SMNVEV (reference sequence). Trimming took off 5 bases at V and 2 bases at J, with 13 bases between the two ends. The CDR3 nucleotides read TGTGCCAGCAGTCCCGGACTGACTACCTACGAGCAGTACTTC. Translating it yields CASSPGLTTYEQYF.

This clone was found once. V and J are TRBV29-1 and TRBJ2-7, with unresolved D. Germline V gene lookup returns CDR1 SQVTM and CDR2 ANQGSEA. CDR3 length equals 14 residues. The V end lost 2 bases, the J end lost 2 bases, and 13 bases lay between the germline ends. The CDR3 protein is CSVEKGQAPYEQYF. The CDR3, as DNA: TGCAGCGTTGAAAAAGGCCAGGCCCCCTACGAGCAGTACTTC.

The J gene is TRBJ2-7, the V gene TRBV10-2, with D possibly matching TRBD1 (6 bases). CDR3 length: 13 amino acids. V lost 5 bases and J lost 2, with 10 bases in between. The germline CDR1 and CDR2 sequences are WSHSY and SAAADI. The CDR3 sequence is CASSSAGAYEQYF. For the CDR3, the DNA is TGCGCCAGCAGTTCAGCAGGGGCCTACGAGCAGTACTTC.

The genes are TRBV7-9 and TRBJ2-5; D is possibly TRBD1 (6 bases). The germline CDR1 and CDR2 sequences are SEHNR and FQNEAQ (reference sequence). This CDR3 spans 14 amino acids. Trimming took 5 bases from V and 2 from J, leaving 12 bases between them. CDR3 residues: CASSPKGQQETQYF. The CDR3 bases are TGTGCCAGCAGCCCCAAAGGACAGCAAGAGACCCAGTACTTC.

This chain uses TRBV12-5 with TRBJ1-3; 9 nucleotides align to TRBD1. V was clipped by 2 bases and J by 2 bases; unmatched bases: 10. The length of the CDR3 is 18 residues. Per the germline V gene, CDR1 is LGHNT and CDR2 is FRNRAP. CDR3 residues: CASGLPLPGQGPGNTIYF. The CDR3, as DNA: TGTGCTAGTGGTTTGCCTTTACCGGGACAGGGTCCTGGAAACACCATATATTTT.

The rearrangement uses TRBV29-1 and TRBJ1-2, with 8 bases aligning to TRBD1. The germline V gene has CDR1 SQVTM and CDR2 ANQGSEA. The CDR3 is 16 amino acids. V shed 2 bases, J shed 3 bases, and the junction held 11 bases outside the gene matches. The CDR3 nucleotides read TGCAGCGTTGAAAGGCAGGGGGCGGCCCAAGACTATGGCTACACCTTC. This codes for CSVERQGAAQDYGYTF.

The V and J genes are TRBV29-1 and TRBJ2-5, with D uncertain. Trimming removed 6 bases at V and 4 bases at J, with 12 bases between. Germline V gene sequence: CDR1 SQVTM, CDR2 ANQGSEA. The CDR3 covers 12 residues. CDR3 protein: CSVITRRETQYF. CDR3 bases: TGCAGCGTGATTACTCGGAGAGAGACCCAGTACTTC.

In this sample, this clone turned up a few times. The rearrangement uses TRBV29-1 and TRBJ1-2; no reliable D call. Germline-derived CDR1 and CDR2 are SQVTM and ANQGSEA. V lost 0 bases and J 4 bases, leaving 6 bases between the germline ends. The CDR3 covers 12 residues. The CDR3 nucleotides read TGCAGCGTTGAAGACCCAGTCTATGGCTACACCTTC. Encoded protein: CSVEDPVYGYTF.

V is TRBV19 and J is TRBJ2-3; D is perhaps TRBD1 (6 bases). The CDR3 totals 15 residues. The V end was cut by 3 bases, the J end by 4 bases, with 14 bases between. The germline V gene encodes CDR1 LNHDA and CDR2 SQIVND (reference sequence). The DNA of the CDR3 is TGTGCCAGTAGTATGTTCGGCAGGGGAGCAGATACGCAGTATTTT. As protein: CASSMFGRGADTQYF.

V and J are TRBV7-2 and TRBJ2-3, with 7 bases identical to TRBD2. Germline CDR1 reads SGHTA; CDR2 reads FQGNSA. J lost 2 bases, V lost 1 base, and 9 bases had no gene match. This CDR3 region has 17 residues. In DNA, the CDR3 is TGTGCCAGCAGCTTAGAATGGACTAGAGGGACCACAGATACGCAGTATTTT. Its translation is CASSLEWTRGTTDTQYF.

The V and J genes are TRBV4-1 and TRBJ2-1, with a weak D call TRBD1 (5 bases). Looked up from germline, CDR1 is MGHRA and CDR2 is YSYEKL. The CDR3 runs 15 residues. Trimming stripped 0 bases from V and 0 bases from J, with 6 bases between. CDR3 sequence (DNA): TGCGCCAGCAGCCAAGATGACAGCTCCTACAATGAGCAGTTCTTC. Amino acids: CASSQDDSSYNEQFF.

CDR3 sequence (DNA): TGTGCCAGCAGTGGTGTTCAGAATGAAAAACTGTTTTTT. It yields the protein CASSGVQNEKLFF. The chain uses TRBV7-9 and TRBJ1-4; the D is unclear. The CDR3 contains 13 residues. Germline V gene data show CDR1 as SEHNR and CDR2 as FQNEAQ (reference sequence). Trimming left V 6 bases short and J 5 bases short, with 10 bases between.

The V call is TRBV2, the J call TRBJ2-2, with D maybe TRBD2 (6 bases). With 0 bases removed from V and 7 bases from J, the gap between germline ends came to 12 bases. Looked up from germline, CDR1 is SNHLY and CDR2 is FYNNEI. CDR3 length equals 15 residues. The CDR3 protein is CASSEASGGRGELFF. DNA for the CDR3: TGTGCCAGCAGTGAAGCCTCCGGGGGACGCGGGGAGCTGTTTTTT. Using reference TRBV2 and TRBJ2-2 for the parts outside the CDR3, the full variable domain is EPEVTQTPSHQVTQMGQEVILRCVPISNHLYFYWYRQILGQKVEFLVSFYNNEISEKSEIFDDQFSVERPDGSNFTLKIRSTKLEDSAMYFCASSEASGGRGELFFGEGSRLTVL.

The rearrangement joins TRBV7-9 to TRBJ2-7; D may be TRBD2 (5 bases). Trimming shortened V by 4 bases and J by 1 base, and 20 bases separated the two germline ends. CDR3 length: 17 amino acids. The germline V gene has CDR1 SEHNR and CDR2 FQNEAQ (reference sequence). The CDR3 DNA reads as TGTGCCAGCAGCTCAAGCCGCGGACTTGACTTATCCTACGAGCAGTACTTC. Residues: CASSSSRGLDLSYEQYF.